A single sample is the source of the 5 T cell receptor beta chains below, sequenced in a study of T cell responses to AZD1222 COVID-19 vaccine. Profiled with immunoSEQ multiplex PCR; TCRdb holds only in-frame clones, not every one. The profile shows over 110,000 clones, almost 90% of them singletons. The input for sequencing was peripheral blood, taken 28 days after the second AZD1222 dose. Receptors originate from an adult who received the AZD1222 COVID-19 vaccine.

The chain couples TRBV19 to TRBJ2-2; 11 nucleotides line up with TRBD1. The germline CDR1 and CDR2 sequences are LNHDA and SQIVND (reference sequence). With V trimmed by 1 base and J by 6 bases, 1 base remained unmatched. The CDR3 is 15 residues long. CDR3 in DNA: TGTGCCAGTAGTATAGGGACAGGGGGCCCCGGGGAGCTGTTTTTT. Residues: CASSIGTGGPGELFF.

CDR3 protein: CASSVAGRGADTQYF. CDR3 coding DNA: TGTGCCAGCAGCGTAGCGGGCCGAGGAGCAGATACGCAGTATTTT. The chain couples TRBV9 to TRBJ2-3, with D unclear. V was pared by 0 bases and J by 4 bases, with 12 bases between. This CDR3 is built from 15 residues. Per germline, CDR1 SGDLS and CDR2 YYNGEE.

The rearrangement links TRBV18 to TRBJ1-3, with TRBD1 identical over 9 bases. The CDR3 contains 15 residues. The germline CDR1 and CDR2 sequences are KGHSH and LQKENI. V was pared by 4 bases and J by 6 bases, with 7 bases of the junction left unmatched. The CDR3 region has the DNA TGTGCCAGCTCACGAGGACAGGGGCCAACAAACACCATATATTTT. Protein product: CASSRGQGPTNTIYF.

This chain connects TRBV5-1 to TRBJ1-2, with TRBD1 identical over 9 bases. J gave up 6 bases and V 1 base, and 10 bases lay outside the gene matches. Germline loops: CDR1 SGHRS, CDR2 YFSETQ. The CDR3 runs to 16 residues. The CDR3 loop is CASSLRLGQGENGYTF. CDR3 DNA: TGCGCCAGCAGCTTGCGGTTGGGACAGGGTGAGAATGGCTACACCTTC. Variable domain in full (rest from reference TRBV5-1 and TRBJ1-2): KAGVTQTPRYLIKTRGQQVTLSCSPISGHRSVSWYQQTPGQGLQFLFEYFSETQRNKGNFPGRFSGRQFSNSRSEMNVSTLELGDSALYLCASSLRLGQGENGYTFGSGTRLTVV.

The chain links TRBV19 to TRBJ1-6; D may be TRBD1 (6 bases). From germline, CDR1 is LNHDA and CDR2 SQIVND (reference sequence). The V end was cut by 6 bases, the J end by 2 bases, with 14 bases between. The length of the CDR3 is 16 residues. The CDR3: CASRSTGNTYNSPLHF. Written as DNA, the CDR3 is TGTGCCAGTAGGAGTACAGGGAACACCTATAATTCACCCCTCCACTTT.